Sequencing of this T cell receptor beta chain was carried out in a study of T cell responses to AZD1222 COVID-19 vaccine. Here immunoSEQ multiplex PCR was the method, and the copy in TCRdb shows in-frame clones only, minus some. The sample records about 100,000 clones, approximately 90% being singletons. In its sample, this clone was seen once. The CDR3 sequence is 17 residues long. V was cut by 4 bases and J by 0 bases, with 18 bases left in between. Germline V gives CDR1 SGHNT, CDR2 YYREEE (reference sequence). The rearrangement joins TRBV5-4 to TRBJ2-3; D remains ambiguous. This TCR was recovered from an adult who received the AZD1222 COVID-19 vaccine. The sequences come from peripheral blood, collected 28 days after the second AZD1222 dose. The CDR3 region has the DNA TGTGCCAGCAGCCCCGGTTTAGTAGCTTCTAGCACAGATACGCAGTATTTT. Its translation: CASSPGLVASSTDTQYF.